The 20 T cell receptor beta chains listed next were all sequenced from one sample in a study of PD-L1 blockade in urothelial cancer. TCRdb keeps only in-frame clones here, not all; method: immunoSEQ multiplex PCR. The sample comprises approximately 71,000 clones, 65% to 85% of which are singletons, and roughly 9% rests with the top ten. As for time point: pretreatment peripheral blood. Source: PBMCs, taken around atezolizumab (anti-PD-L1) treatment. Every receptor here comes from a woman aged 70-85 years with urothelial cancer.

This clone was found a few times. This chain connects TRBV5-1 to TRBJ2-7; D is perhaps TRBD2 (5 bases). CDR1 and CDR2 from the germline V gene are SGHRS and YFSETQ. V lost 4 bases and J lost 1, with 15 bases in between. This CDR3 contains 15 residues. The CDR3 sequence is CASSSRGSSSYEQYF. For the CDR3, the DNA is TGCGCCAGCAGCAGCCGGGGTAGCTCATCCTACGAGCAGTACTTC.

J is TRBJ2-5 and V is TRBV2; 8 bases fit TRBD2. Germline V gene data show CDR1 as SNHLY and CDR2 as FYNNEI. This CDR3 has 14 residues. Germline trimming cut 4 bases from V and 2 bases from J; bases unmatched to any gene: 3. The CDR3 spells CASSALAAQETQYF. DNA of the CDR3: TGTGCCAGCAGTGCACTAGCGGCACAAGAGACCCAGTACTTC.

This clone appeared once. This chain's CDR3 is CASSSPGQGWNEQFF. The DNA for the CDR3 is TGTGCCAGCAGCTCTCCGGGACAGGGGTGGAATGAGCAGTTCTTC. The chain couples TRBV7-8 to TRBJ2-1; 10 nucleotides line up with TRBD1. V shed 4 bases and J 7 bases; nucleotides not matched to a gene: 7. Germline V gene data show CDR1 as SGHVS and CDR2 as FQNEAQ. CDR3 size: 15 residues.

CDR3 region: CASSSRGTKNIQYF. CDR3 bases: TGTGCCAGCAGCTCCAGGGGAACCAAAAACATTCAGTACTTC. The chain links TRBV5-4 to TRBJ2-4, with a possible D match to TRBD1 (6 bases). V lost 3 bases and J 2 bases, leaving 9 bases between the germline ends. The CDR3 spans 14 residues. Germline V gene sequence: CDR1 SGHNT, CDR2 YYREEE (reference sequence).

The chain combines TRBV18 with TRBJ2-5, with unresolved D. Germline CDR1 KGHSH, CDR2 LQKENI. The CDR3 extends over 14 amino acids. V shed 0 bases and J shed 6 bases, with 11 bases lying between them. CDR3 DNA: TGTGCCAGCTCACCACCGTACTCTGCGCAGACCCAGTACTTC. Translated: CASSPPYSAQTQYF.

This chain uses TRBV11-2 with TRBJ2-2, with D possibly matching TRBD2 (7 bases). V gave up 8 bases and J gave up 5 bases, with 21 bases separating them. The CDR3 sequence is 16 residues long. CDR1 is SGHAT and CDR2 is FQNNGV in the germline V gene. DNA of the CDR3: TGTGCCAGCGCTTATGGGGGGGCCTTACGAACCGGGGAGCTGTTTTTT. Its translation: CASAYGGALRTGELFF.

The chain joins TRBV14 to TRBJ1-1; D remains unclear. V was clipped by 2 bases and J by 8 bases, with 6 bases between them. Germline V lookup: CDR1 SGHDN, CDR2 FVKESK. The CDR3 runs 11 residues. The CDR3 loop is CASSQYSEAFF. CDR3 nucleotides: TGTGCCAGCAGCCAATACAGCGAAGCTTTCTTT. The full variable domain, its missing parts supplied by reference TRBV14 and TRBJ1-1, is EAGVTQFPSHSVIEKGQTVTLRCDPISGHDNLYWYRRVMGKEIKFLLHFVKESKQDESGMPNNRFLAERTGGTYSTLKVQPAELEDSGVYFCASSQYSEAFFGQGTRLTVV.

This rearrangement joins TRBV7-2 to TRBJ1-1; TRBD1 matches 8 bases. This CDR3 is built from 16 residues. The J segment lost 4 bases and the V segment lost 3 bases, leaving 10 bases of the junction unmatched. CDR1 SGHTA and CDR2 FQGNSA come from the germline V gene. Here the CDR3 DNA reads TGTGCCAGCAGCTTCTTAGGACAGGGATCGGGCACTGAAGCTTTCTTT. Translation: CASSFLGQGSGTEAFF.

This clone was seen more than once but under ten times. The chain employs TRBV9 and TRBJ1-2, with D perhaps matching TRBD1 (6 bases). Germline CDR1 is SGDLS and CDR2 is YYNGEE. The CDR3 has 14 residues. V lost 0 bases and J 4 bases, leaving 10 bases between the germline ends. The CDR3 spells CASSVGTGTYGYTF. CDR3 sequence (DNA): TGTGCCAGCAGCGTAGGCACAGGGACCTATGGCTACACCTTC. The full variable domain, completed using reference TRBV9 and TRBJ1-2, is DSGVTQTPKHLITATGQRVTLRCSPRSGDLSVYWYQQSLDQGLQFLIQYYNGEERAKGNILERFSAQQFPDLHSELNLSSLELGDSALYFCASSVGTGTYGYTFGSGTRLTVV.

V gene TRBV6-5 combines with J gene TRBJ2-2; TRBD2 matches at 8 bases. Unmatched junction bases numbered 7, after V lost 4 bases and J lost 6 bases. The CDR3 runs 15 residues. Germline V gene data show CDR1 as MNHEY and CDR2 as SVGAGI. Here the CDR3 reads CASSSRTSSPGELFF. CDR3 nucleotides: TGTGCCAGCAGTTCCAGGACTAGCTCTCCCGGGGAGCTGTTTTTT.

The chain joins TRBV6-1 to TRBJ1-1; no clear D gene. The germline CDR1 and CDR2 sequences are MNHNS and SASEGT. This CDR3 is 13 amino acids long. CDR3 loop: CAIPSWGGTEAFF. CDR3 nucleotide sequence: TGTGCTATACCGTCGTGGGGAGGCACTGAAGCTTTCTTT.

Written as DNA, the CDR3 is TGTGCCAGCACAGGGAACTATGGCTACACCTTC. Its translation is CASTGNYGYTF. The chain is built from TRBV2 and TRBJ1-2; possible D gene TRBD1, 5 bases. This CDR3 spans 11 amino acids. Trimming took off 7 bases at V and 2 bases at J, with 5 bases between the two ends. CDR1 is SNHLY, CDR2 FYNNEI, per germline.

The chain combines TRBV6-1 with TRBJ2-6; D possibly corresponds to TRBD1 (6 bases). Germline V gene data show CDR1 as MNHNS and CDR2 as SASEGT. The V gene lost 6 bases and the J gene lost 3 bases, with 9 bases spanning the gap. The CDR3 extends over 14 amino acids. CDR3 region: CASRQGFGANVLTF. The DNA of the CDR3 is TGTGCCAGCAGACAGGGTTTTGGGGCCAACGTCCTGACTTTC.

As DNA, the CDR3 is TGTGCCAGCAGGCGACTTCGGACTAGCGGGAACACAGATACGCAGTATTTT. It is translated as CASRRLRTSGNTDTQYF. The genes are TRBV13 and TRBJ2-3; 12 positions agree with TRBD2. CDR1 PRHDT and CDR2 FYEKMQ come from the germline V gene (reference sequence). The CDR3 totals 17 residues. V gave up 6 bases and J gave up 2 bases; unmatched junction bases: 9.

CDR3 DNA: TGTGCCACCAGCGGGCACAGGGGAGAGTATGAGACCCAGTACTTC. Residues: CATSGHRGEYETQYF. The chain recombines TRBV15 with TRBJ2-5; 7 bases match TRBD1. V gave up 5 bases and J gave up 5 bases; unmatched junction bases: 11. The CDR3 runs 15 residues. In germline, CDR1 is LNHNV, CDR2 YYDKDF (reference sequence).

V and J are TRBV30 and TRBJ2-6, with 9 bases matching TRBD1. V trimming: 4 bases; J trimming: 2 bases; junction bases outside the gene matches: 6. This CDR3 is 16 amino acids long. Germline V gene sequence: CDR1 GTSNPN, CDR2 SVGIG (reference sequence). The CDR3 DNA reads TGTGCCTGGACCCGGGACAGGGTGCCTGGGGCCAACGTCCTGACTTTC. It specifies CAWTRDRVPGANVLTF.

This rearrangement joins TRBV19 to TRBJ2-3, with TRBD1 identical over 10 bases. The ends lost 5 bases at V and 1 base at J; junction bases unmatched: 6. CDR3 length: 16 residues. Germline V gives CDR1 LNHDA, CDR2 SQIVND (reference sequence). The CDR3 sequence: CASSRYGQGGTDTQYF. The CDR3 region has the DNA TGTGCCAGTAGTCGGTACGGACAGGGGGGCACAGATACGCAGTATTTT.

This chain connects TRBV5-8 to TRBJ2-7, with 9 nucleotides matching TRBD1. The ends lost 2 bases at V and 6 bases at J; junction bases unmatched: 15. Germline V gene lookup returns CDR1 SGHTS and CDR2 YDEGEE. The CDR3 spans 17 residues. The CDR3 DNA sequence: TGTGCCAGCAGCTTAGGGACAGGGACGTACTCTACTGGCGAGCAGTACTTC. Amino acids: CASSLGTGTYSTGEQYF.

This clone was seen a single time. CDR3: CASSLRARGALGTEAFF. The CDR3 DNA reads TGTGCCAGCAGTTTAAGGGCCAGGGGAGCGCTGGGGACTGAAGCTTTCTTT. J is TRBJ1-1 and V is TRBV27, with a tentative D call TRBD1 (6 bases). Between the trimmed V and J ends, which lost 2 bases and 5 bases, there was a span of 21 bases. Germline V gene sequence: CDR1 MNHEY, CDR2 SMNVEV (reference sequence). CDR3 length: 17 residues.

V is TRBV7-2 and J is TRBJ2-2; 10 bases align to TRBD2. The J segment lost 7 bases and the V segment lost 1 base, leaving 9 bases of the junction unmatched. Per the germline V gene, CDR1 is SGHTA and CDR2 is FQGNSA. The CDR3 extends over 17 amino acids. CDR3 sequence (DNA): TGTGCCAGCAGCTTAGAGCGGGGGGGCCATATTAACGGGGAGCTGTTTTTT. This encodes CASSLERGGHINGELFF.